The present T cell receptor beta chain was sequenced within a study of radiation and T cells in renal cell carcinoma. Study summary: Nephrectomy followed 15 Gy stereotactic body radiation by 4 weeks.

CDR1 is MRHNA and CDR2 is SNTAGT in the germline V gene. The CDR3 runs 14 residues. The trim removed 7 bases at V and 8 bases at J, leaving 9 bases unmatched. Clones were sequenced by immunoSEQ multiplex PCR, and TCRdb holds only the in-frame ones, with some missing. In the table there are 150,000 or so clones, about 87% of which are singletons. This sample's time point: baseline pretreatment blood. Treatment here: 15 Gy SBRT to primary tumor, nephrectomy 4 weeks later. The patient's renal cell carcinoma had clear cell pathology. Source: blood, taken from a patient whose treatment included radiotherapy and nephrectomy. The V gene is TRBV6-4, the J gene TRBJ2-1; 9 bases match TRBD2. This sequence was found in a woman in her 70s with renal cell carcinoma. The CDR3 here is CASKRLAGMDEQFF. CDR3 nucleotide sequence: TGTGCCAGCAAGCGCCTAGCGGGGATGGATGAGCAGTTCTTC.